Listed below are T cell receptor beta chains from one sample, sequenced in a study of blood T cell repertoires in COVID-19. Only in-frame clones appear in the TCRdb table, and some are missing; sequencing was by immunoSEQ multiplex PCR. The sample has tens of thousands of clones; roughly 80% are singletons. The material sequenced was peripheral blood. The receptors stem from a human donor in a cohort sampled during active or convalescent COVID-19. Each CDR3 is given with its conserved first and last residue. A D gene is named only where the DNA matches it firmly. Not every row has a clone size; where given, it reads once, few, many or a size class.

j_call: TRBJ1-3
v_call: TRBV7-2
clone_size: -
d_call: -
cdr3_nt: TGTGCCAGCAGCTTAGTAGCGGCATCTGGAAACACCATATATTTT
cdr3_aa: CASSLVAASGNTIYF

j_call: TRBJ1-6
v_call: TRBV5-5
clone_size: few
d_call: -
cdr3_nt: TGTGCCAGCATGGGGGGGAACAATTCACCCCTCCACTTT
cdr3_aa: CASMGGNNSPLHF

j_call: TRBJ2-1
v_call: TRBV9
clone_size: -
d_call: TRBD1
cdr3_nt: TGTGCCAGCAGCGTAGGGACAGGTCCATACAATGAGCAGTTCTTC
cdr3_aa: CASSVGTGPYNEQFF

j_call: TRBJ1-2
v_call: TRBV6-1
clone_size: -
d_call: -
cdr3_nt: TGTGCCAGCAGTGATGAGGCCCGGGGAGACTATGGCTACACCTTC
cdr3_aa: CASSDEARGDYGYTF

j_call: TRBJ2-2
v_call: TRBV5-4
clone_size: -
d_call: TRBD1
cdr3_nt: TGTGCCAGCAGACAAGGGACAGGGGGCCGAAACGGGGAGCTGTTTTTT
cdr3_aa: CASRQGTGGRNGELFF

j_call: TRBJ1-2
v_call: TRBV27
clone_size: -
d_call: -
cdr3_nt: TGTGCCAGCAGTTTATCGACGGGGTTCGGGGTTAACTATGGCTACACCTTC
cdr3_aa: CASSLSTGFGVNYGYTF

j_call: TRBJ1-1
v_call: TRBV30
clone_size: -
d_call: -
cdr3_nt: TGTGCCTGGAGGAAACAGCTGAACACTGAAGCTTTCTTT
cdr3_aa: CAWRKQLNTEAFF

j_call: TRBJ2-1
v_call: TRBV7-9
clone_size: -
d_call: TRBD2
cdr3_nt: TGTGCCAGCAGCCCGCGGGGGGCCCACAATGAGCAGTTCTTC
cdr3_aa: CASSPRGAHNEQFF

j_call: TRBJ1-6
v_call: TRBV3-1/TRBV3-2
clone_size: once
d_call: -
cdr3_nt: TGTGCCAGCAGCCAAGATCCCAGGGCCTCCTATAATTCACCCCTCCACTTT
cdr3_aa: CASSQDPRASYNSPLHF

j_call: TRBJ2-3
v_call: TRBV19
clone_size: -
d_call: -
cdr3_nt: TGTGCCAGTACCTTAACTTCTAGGGGGACAGATACGCAGTATTTT
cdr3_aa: CASTLTSRGTDTQYF

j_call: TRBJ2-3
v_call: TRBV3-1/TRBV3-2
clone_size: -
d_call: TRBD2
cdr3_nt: TGTGCCAGCAGCCAGTGGACTAGCGGGGCCACAGATACGCAGTATTTT
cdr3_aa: CASSQWTSGATDTQYF

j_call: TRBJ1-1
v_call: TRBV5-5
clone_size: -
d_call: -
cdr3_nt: TGTGCCAGCAGCTTCGGGGTTACTGAAGCTTTCTTT
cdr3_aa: CASSFGVTEAFF

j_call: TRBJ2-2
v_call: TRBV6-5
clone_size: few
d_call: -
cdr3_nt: TGTGCCAGCAGAATGACGGGCGGGGAGCTGTTTTTT
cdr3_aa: CASRMTGGELFF

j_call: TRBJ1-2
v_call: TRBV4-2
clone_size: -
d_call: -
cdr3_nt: TGTGCCAGCAGCCAAGACCTGGGCGACAGTAGTAGTGGCTACACCTTC
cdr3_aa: CASSQDLGDSSSGYTF

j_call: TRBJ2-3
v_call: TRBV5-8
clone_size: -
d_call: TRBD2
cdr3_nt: TGTGCCAGCAGCCCCGGGGGGGACTACACAGATACGCAGTATTTT
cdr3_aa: CASSPGGDYTDTQYF

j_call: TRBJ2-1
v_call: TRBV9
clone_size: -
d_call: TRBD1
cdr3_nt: TGTGCCAGCAGCCCGGGACAGGGGAGCAATGAGCAGTTCTTC
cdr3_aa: CASSPGQGSNEQFF

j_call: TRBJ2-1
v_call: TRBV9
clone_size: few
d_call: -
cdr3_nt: TGTGCCAGCAGCGTAGATCTCCCCGATGAGCAGTTCTTC
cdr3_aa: CASSVDLPDEQFF

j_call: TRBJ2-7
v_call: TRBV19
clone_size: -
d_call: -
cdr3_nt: TGTGCCAGTAGATCCGGACAGGGAGGGAACTACGAGCAGTACTTC
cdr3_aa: CASRSGQGGNYEQYF

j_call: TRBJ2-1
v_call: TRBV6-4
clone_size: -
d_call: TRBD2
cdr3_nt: TGTGCCAGCAGTTGGACTAGCGGGGGGGACAATGAGCAGTTCTTC
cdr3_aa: CASSWTSGGDNEQFF

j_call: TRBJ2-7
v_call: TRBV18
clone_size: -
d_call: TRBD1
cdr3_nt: TGTGCCAGCTCACCGGGACAGGGGGCTGCAACCTACGAGCAGTACTTC
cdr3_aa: CASSPGQGAATYEQYF

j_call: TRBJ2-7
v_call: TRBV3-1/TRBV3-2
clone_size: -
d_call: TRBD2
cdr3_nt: TGTGCCAGCAGCAACCTAGCGGGGGTCTACGAGCAGTACTTC
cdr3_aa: CASSNLAGVYEQYF

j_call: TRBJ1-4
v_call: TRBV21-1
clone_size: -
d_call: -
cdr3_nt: TGTGCCAGCAGCAAAGTACAGCCCCCGGCAACTAATGAAAAACTGTTTTTT
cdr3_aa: CASSKVQPPATNEKLFF

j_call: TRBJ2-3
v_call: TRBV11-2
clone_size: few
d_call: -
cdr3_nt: TGTGCCAGCACCAGTAGCACAGATACGCAGTATTTT
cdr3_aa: CASTSSTDTQYF

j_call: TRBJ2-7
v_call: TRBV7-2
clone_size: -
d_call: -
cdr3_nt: TGTGCCAGCTCCTTTTCGGGTCCCTCCTACGAGCAGTACTTC
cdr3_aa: CASSFSGPSYEQYF

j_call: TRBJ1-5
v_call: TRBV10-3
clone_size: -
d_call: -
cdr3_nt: TGTGCCATTGGACAGCCCAATCAGCCCCAGCATTTT
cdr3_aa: CAIGQPNQPQHF

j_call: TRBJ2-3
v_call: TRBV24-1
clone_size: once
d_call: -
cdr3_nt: TGTGCCACCAGTGATTGGCAGCGTCCAGATACGCAGTATTTT
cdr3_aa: CATSDWQRPDTQYF

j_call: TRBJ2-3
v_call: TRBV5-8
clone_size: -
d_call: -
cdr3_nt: TGTGCCAGCAGCTTCCCCGGCACAGATACGCAGTATTTT
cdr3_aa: CASSFPGTDTQYF

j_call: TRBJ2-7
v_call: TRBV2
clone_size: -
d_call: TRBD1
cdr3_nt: TGTGCCAGCAGTGAATGGCAGGGGGTTGCATCAGGCGAGCAGTACTTC
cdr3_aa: CASSEWQGVASGEQYF

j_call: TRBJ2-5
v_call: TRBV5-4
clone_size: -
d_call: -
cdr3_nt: TGTGCCAGCAGCTTGGCCGGCGGAGCAGAGACCCAGTACTTC
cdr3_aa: CASSLAGGAETQYF

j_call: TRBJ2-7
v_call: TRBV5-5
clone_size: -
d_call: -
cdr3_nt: TGTGCCAGCTTACCCCCCGGGACAAAAGTAGGCTACGAGCAGTACTTC
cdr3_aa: CASLPPGTKVGYEQYF

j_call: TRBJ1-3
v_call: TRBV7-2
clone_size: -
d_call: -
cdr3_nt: TGTGCCAGCAGCTTAGTCGCCCAGGGAGGGGGGAACACCATATATTTT
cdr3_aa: CASSLVAQGGGNTIYF

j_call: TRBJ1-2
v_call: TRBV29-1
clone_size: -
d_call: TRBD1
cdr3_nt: TGCAGCGGCCGGGACAGCGGTGGCTACACCTTC
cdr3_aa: CSGRDSGGYTF

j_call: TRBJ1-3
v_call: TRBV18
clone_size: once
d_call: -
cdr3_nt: TGTGCCAGCTCATCCGGGACACCGGGAAACACCATATATTTT
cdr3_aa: CASSSGTPGNTIYF

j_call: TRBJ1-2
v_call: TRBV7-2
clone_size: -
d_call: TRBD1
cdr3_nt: TGTGCCAGCAGCTTATACGAGGGGGCGTATGGCTACACCTTC
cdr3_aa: CASSLYEGAYGYTF

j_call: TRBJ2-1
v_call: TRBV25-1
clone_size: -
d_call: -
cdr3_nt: TGTGCCAGCAGTGATGGATGGAGGGTGTTCTTC
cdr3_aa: CASSDGWRVFF

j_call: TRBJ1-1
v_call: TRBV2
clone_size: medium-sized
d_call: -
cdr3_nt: TGTGCCAGCACCTTAAGAGGCTTCACGAACACTGAAGCTTTCTTT
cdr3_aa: CASTLRGFTNTEAFF

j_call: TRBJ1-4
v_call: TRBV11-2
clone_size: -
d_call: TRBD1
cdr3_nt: TGTGCCAGCAGCTTCGGGACAGGGGCCGAAAAACTGTTTTTT
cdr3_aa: CASSFGTGAEKLFF